This TCR beta chain was recovered during a study of identical twins. Each CDR3 protein is one row after TCRdb ran MiXCR on the 5' RACE reads. The sample lists 250,000 to 350,000 distinct CDR3 sequences; more than 8% were seen once. The same data also went into a second study, on yellow fever vaccine responses in identical twins.

The TCR comes from a woman under 30 in good health. The sample was CD8+ T cells sorted from blood.

The CDR3, as DNA: TGCGCCAGCAGCCTCGATAGGCAGGGGGACACTGAAGCTTTCTTT. This gives the protein CASSLDRQGDTEAFF. The chain employs TRBV4-3 and TRBJ1-1; 7 nucleotides align to TRBD1. The V gene end was trimmed by 4 bases and the J gene end by 3 bases; junction bases not matched to a gene: 8. CDR1 is LGHNA, CDR2 YSLEER, per germline. The length of the CDR3 is 15 residues.